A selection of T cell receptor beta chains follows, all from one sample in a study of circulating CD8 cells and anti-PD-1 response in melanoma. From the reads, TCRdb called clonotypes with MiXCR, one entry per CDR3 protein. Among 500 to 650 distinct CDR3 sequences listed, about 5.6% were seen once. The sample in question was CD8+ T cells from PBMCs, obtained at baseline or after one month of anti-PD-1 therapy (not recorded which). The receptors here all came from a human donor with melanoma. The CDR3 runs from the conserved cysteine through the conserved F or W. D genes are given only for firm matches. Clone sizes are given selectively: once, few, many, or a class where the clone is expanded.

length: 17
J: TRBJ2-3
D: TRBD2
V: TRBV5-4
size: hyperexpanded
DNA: TGTGCCAGCAGCTTGGGACTAGCGGGCGTACTAACAGATACGCAGTATTTT
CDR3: CASSLGLAGVLTDTQYF

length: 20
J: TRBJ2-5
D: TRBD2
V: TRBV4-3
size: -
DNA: TGCGCCAGCAGCCACCCGGGACTAGCGGGGGGGCCGAAAGAAGCGGAGACCCAGTACTTC
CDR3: CASSHPGLAGGPKEAETQYF

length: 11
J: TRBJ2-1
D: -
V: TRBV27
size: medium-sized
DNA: TGTGCCGTAAGGGCGTACAATGAGCAGTTCTTC
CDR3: CAVRAYNEQFF

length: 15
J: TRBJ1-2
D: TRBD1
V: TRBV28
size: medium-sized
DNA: TGTGCCAGCAGCTCTGAAGCCGGACAGGGCTATGGCTACACCTTC
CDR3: CASSSEAGQGYGYTF

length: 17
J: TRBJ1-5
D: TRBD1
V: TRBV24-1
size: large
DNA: TGTGCCACCAGTGACCCCGGGACAGGGTATGGCAATCAGCCCCAGCATTTT
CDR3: CATSDPGTGYGNQPQHF

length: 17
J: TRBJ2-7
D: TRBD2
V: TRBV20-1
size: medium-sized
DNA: TGCAGTGCTAGGGGGGCCCTGACTAGCGGGAGCTCCTACGAGCAGTACTTC
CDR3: CSARGALTSGSSYEQYF

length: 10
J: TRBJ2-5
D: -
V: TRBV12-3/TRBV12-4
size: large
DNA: TGTGCCAGCAAGGGGGAGACCCAGTACTTC
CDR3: CASKGETQYF

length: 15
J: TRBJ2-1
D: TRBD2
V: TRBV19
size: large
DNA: TGTGCCAGTAGTGTAGCGGGAGGGCCAGACAATGAGCAGTTCTTC
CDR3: CASSVAGGPDNEQFF

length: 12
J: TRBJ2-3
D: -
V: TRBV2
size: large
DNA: TGTGCCAGGAGGCTACCCACGGATACGCAGTATTTT
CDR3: CARRLPTDTQYF

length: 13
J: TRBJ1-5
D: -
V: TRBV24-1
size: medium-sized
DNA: TGTGCCACCGCCGGGGGGGTATTTCAGCCCCAGCATTTT
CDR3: CATAGGVFQPQHF

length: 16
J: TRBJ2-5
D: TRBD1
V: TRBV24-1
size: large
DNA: TGTGCCACCAGTGATACGGACAGGGGGATCCCGGAGACCCAGTACTTC
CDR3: CATSDTDRGIPETQYF

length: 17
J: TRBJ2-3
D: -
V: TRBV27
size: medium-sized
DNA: TGTGCCAGCAGCATCCCGCCCCCTAGCCGCTTTGGAGATACGCAGTATTTT
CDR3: CASSIPPPSRFGDTQYF

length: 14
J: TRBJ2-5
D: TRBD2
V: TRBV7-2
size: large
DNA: TGTGCCAGCAGTCAGACGGGACTAGCGGAGACCCAGTACTTC
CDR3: CASSQTGLAETQYF

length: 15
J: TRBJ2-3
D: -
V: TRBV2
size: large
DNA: TGTGCCATTGAAATTGACCGAGAGAGCACAGATACGCAGTATTTT
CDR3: CAIEIDRESTDTQYF

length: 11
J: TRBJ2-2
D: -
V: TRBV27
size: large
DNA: TGTGCCAGCGGTAACACCGGGGAGCTGTTTTTT
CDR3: CASGNTGELFF

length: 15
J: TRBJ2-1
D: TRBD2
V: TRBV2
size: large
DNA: TGTGCCAGCAGTGACTCACTAGCGGAGAACAATGAGCAGTTCTTC
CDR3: CASSDSLAENNEQFF

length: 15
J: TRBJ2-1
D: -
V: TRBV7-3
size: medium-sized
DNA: TGTGCCAGCAGCTTAACAACAAGTTCCTACAATGAGCAGTTCTTC
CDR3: CASSLTTSSYNEQFF

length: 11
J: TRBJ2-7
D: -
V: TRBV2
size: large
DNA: TGTGCCGCCGGCAGGGGCTACGAGCAGTACTTC
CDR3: CAAGRGYEQYF

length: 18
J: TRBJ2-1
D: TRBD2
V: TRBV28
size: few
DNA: TGTGCCAGCAGTTTATTCTTGCTAGCGGGAGGATCCTACAATGAGCAGTTCTTC
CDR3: CASSLFLLAGGSYNEQFF

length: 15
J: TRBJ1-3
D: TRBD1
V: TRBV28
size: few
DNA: TGTGCCAGCAGTCGGGACAGGGGGCAAGGAAACACCATATATTTT
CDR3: CASSRDRGQGNTIYF

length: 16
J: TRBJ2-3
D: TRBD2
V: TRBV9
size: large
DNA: TGTGCCAGCAGCCCCCTCACTAGCGGGGGGGCAGATACGCAGTATTTT
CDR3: CASSPLTSGGADTQYF

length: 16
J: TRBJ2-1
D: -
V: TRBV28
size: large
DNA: TGTGCCAGCGGTTCCCAAGAGGTAATTAGGTTCAATGAGCAGTTCTTC
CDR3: CASGSQEVIRFNEQFF